A selection of T cell receptor beta chains follows, all from one sample in a study of cytomegalovirus exposure and HLA in healthy donors. Sequencing was performed with immunoSEQ multiplex PCR; in TCRdb, only in-frame clones are kept and a portion is missing. The sample has 97,000 or so clones, roughly three quarters seen once. Sequenced sample: PBMCs. These receptors all come from a man in his forties in good health and CMV-seronegative. Each CDR3 is given with its conserved first and last residue. A D gene is named only where the DNA matches it firmly. Rows give clone size only sometimes, using once, few, many, or a class for an expanded clone.

J gene,D gene,clone size,V gene,CDR3 protein,CDR3 DNA
TRBJ1-2,TRBD1,.,TRBV5-5,CASRPSGQGMGYGYTF,TGTGCCAGCAGACCATCCGGACAGGGAATGGGTTATGGCTACACCTTC
TRBJ1-2,.,few,TRBV2,CASSEARGSYGYTF,TGTGCCAGCAGTGAAGCGAGAGGTTCCTATGGCTACACCTTC
TRBJ2-6,TRBD2,.,TRBV11-2,CASRKPGRGAKGANVLTF,TGTGCCAGCAGGAAACCGGGGCGGGGGGCGAAAGGGGCCAACGTCCTGACTTTC
TRBJ1-6,.,.,TRBV14,CASSHYQGLYNSPLHF,TGTGCCAGCAGCCATTACCAGGGGCTATATAATTCACCCCTCCACTTT
TRBJ1-5,.,.,TRBV7-8,CASSLVGREILPQHF,TGTGCCAGCAGCTTAGTGGGGAGAGAAATCTTGCCCCAGCATTTT
TRBJ1-1,.,.,TRBV6-5,CASSYSEMNTEAFF,TGTGCCAGCAGTTACAGCGAAATGAACACTGAAGCTTTCTTT
TRBJ1-2,.,.,TRBV25-1,CASSESRYYGYTF,TGTGCCAGCAGTGAATCGCGTTACTATGGCTACACCTTC
TRBJ1-5,.,.,TRBV7-8,CASSPPRTGRDNQPQHF,TGTGCCAGCAGCCCACCGAGGACCGGACGGGACAATCAGCCCCAGCATTTT
TRBJ2-1,.,few,TRBV18,CASSPAGWEQFF,TGTGCCAGCTCACCGGCAGGGTGGGAGCAGTTCTTC
TRBJ2-5,.,.,TRBV5-1,CASSLGGTDQETQYF,TGCGCCAGCAGCCTGGGAGGGACAGACCAAGAGACCCAGTACTTC
TRBJ2-7,TRBD2,.,TRBV11-2,CASSLAGSGGYEQYF,TGTGCCAGCAGCTTAGCGGGTAGCGGGGGTTACGAGCAGTACTTC
TRBJ2-7,TRBD1,.,TRBV25-1,CASSSGTGSSYEQYF,TGTGCCAGCAGTTCGGGGACAGGGAGCTCCTACGAGCAGTACTTC
TRBJ2-2,.,few,TRBV28,CASRSGSTGELFF,TGTGCCAGCCGGTCAGGGTCCACCGGGGAGCTGTTTTTT
TRBJ2-1,.,.,TRBV13,CASSPGQSSYNEQFF,TGTGCCAGCAGCCCCGGACAAAGCTCCTACAATGAGCAGTTCTTC
TRBJ1-5,TRBD1,.,TRBV2,CASSNTGVRQPQHF,TGTGCCAGCAGTAACACAGGGGTTCGACAGCCCCAGCATTTT
TRBJ2-7,TRBD2,.,TRBV2,CASRDPSGGAWEQYF,TGTGCCAGCAGGGATCCTAGCGGGGGGGCGTGGGAGCAGTACTTC
TRBJ2-7,.,.,TRBV7-7,CASSPGKGPHEQYF,TGTGCCAGCAGCCCCGGTAAGGGGCCACACGAGCAGTACTTC
TRBJ1-5,TRBD1,.,TRBV2,CASSTDRESGNQPQHF,TGTGCCAGCAGTACCGACAGGGAGAGTGGCAATCAGCCCCAGCATTTT
TRBJ2-5,TRBD2,.,TRBV15,CATSTRTSGSETQYF,TGTGCCACCAGCACCAGGACTAGCGGGTCGGAGACCCAGTACTTC
TRBJ1-5,.,.,TRBV19,CASRGEGRGSQPQHF,TGTGCCAGTAGGGGAGAAGGGAGAGGGTCGCAGCCCCAGCATTTT
TRBJ1-2,.,.,TRBV7-2,CASSYHGNYGYTF,TGTGCCAGCAGCTACCACGGTAACTATGGCTACACCTTC
TRBJ1-4,.,.,TRBV30,CAWSVPPRGEKLFF,TGTGCCTGGAGTGTTCCTCCCCGAGGGGAAAAACTGTTTTTT
TRBJ1-4,.,.,TRBV19,CASSMRPGLSNEKLFF,TGTGCCAGTAGTATGCGGCCGGGACTCTCTAATGAAAAACTGTTTTTT
TRBJ1-3,.,.,TRBV5-1,CASSLVRTALINSGNTIYF,TGCGCCAGCAGCTTGGTCAGGACAGCCCTCATTAACTCTGGAAACACCATATATTTT
TRBJ1-5,.,.,TRBV2,CASSEFDRKNQPQHF,TGTGCCAGCAGTGAATTCGACAGAAAGAATCAGCCCCAGCATTTT
TRBJ2-2,.,.,TRBV6-5,CASSYSGGNTGELFF,TGTGCCAGCAGTTACTCCGGGGGGAACACCGGGGAGCTGTTTTTT
TRBJ1-3,.,.,TRBV4-1,CASSHDSSSGNTIYF,TGCGCCAGCAGCCACGATTCTAGCTCTGGAAACACCATATATTTT
TRBJ1-5,TRBD1,.,TRBV7-2,CASSLAQRGQFIGGNQPQHF,TGTGCCAGCAGCTTAGCCCAAAGGGGACAGTTCATCGGGGGCAATCAGCCCCAGCATTTT